The present T cell receptor (beta chain) was sequenced within a study of shared T cell receptors in the human thymus. Profiling relied on immunoSEQ multiplex PCR, and the TCRdb table lists in-frame clones only, not all of them. The sample has hundreds of thousands of clones; 75% to 85% are singletons. With V trimmed by 3 bases and J by 1 base, 6 bases remained unmatched. In germline, CDR1 is GTSNPN, CDR2 SVGIG (reference sequence). The CDR3 contains 14 residues. This sample was shared with a second study, whose subject was human thymus T cells. This second study says: Having corrective surgery for congenital heart defects, healthy Finnish infants were the ones who donated. Resections removed during corrective heart surgery provided the thymus tissue used. Thymic and blood repertoires seemed to show skewed V and J gene use. Related research has reported that thymic repertoires overlap highly among unrelated individuals.

Sequenced material: thymocytes. The chain employs TRBV30 and TRBJ2-7, with TRBD1 matching 7 bases. This TCR derives from a boy younger than two with a congenital heart defect. The CDR3 DNA is TGTGCCTGGAGCCCCGGACAGGTTTCCTACGAGCAGTACTTC. It encodes CAWSPGQVSYEQYF.